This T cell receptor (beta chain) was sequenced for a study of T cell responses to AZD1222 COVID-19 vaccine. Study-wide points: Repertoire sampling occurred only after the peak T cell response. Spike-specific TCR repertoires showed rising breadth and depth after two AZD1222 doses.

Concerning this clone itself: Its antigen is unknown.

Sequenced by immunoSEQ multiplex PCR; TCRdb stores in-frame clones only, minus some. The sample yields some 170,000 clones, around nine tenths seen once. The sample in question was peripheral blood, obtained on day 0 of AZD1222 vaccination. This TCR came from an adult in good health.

The CDR3 loop reads CSVAFLGTYNEQFF. DNA for the CDR3: TGCAGCGTTGCTTTTCTAGGGACCTACAATGAGCAGTTCTTC. V and J are TRBV29-1 and TRBJ2-1; the D is unclear. In germline, CDR1 is SQVTM, CDR2 ANQGSEA. The CDR3 totals 14 residues. Trimming pared 4 bases from V and 2 bases from J, leaving 12 bases between.